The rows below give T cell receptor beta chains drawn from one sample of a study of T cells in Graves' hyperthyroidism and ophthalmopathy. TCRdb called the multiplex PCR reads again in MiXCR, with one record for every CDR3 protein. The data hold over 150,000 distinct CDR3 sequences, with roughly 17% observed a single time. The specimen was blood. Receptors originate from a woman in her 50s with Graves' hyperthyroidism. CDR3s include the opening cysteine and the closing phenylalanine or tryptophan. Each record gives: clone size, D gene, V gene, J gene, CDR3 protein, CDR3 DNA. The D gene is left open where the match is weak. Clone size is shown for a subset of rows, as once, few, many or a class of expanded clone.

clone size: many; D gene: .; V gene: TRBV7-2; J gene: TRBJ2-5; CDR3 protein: CASSLEREETQYF; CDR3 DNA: TGTGCCAGCAGCTTAGAGCGGGAAGAGACCCAGTACTTC
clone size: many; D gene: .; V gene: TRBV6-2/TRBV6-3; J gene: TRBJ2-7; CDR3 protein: CASSSAGSYEQYF; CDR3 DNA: TGTGCCAGCAGTTCTGCTGGATCCTACGAGCAGTACTTC
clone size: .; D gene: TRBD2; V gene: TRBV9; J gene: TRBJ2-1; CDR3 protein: CASSVGVGTSGINEQFF; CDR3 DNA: TGTGCCAGCAGCGTAGGGGTCGGGACTAGCGGGATCAATGAGCAGTTCTTC
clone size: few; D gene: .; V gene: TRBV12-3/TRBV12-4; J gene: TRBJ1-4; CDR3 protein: CASRNGPNNEKLFF; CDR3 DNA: TGTGCCAGCAGAAACGGGCCTAATAATGAAAAACTGTTTTTT
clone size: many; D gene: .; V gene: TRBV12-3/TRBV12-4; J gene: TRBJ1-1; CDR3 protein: CASSSLTATTEAFF; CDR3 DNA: TGTGCCAGCAGTTCCCTTACAGCGACCACTGAAGCTTTCTTT
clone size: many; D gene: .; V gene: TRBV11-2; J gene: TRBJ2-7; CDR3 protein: CASSLDSPIYEQYF; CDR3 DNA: TGTGCCAGCAGCCTCGATAGCCCTATCTACGAGCAGTACTTC
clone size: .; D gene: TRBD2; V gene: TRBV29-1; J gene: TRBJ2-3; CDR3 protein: CSVELAGSGRPDTQYF; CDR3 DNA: TGCAGCGTGGAACTAGCGGGATCAGGGAGACCAGATACGCAGTATTTT
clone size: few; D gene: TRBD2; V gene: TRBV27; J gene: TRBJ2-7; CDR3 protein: CASSPASTGTSGYEQYF; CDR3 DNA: TGTGCCAGCTCCCCCGCGTCAACCGGGACTAGTGGGTACGAGCAGTACTTC
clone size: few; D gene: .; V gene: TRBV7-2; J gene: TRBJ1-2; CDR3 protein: CASSFDGWGGVNGYTF; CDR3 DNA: TGTGCCAGCAGCTTTGATGGGTGGGGGGGCGTGAATGGCTACACCTTC
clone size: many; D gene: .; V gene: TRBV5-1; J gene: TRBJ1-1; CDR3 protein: CASSGILDTSNTEAFF; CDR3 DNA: TGCGCCAGCAGCGGAATACTGGACACCTCGAACACTGAAGCTTTCTTT
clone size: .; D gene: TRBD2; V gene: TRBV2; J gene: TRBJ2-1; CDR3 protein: CASSSTSGANEQFF; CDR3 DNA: TGTGCCAGCAGCAGCACTAGCGGGGCCAATGAGCAGTTCTTC
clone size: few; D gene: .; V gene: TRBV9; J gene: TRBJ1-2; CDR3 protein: CASSVVSGGGYTF; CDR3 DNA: TGTGCCAGCAGCGTAGTTTCGGGGGGAGGCTACACCTTC
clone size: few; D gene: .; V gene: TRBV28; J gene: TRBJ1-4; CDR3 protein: CATQKGPTNEKLFF; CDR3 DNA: TGTGCCACGCAGAAGGGACCAACTAATGAAAAACTGTTTTTT
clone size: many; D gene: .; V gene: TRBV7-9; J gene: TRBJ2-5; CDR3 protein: CASSEAGYETQYF; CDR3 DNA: TGTGCCAGCAGCGAGGCGGGTTATGAGACCCAGTACTTC
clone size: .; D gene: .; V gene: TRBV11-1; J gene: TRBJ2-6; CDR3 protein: CASSFLSSGANVLTF; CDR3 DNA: TGTGCCAGCAGCTTTTTGAGCTCTGGGGCCAACGTCCTGACTTTC
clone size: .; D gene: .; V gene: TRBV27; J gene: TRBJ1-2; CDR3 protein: CASTTRGGGYTF; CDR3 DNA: TGTGCCAGCACCACCCGGGGAGGAGGCTACACCTTC
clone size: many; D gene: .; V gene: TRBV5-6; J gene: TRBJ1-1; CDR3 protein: CASSSGPASGEAFF; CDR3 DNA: TGTGCCAGCAGCTCCGGGCCGGCCTCAGGGGAAGCTTTCTTT
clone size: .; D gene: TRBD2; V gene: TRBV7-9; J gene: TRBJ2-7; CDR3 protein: CASSSRTSGTYEQYF; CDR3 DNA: TGTGCCAGCAGCTCCCGGACTAGCGGGACATACGAGCAGTACTTC
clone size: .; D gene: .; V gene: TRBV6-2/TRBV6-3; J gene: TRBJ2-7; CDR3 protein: CASSSPRLVGKGYEQYF; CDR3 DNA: TGTGCCAGCAGTTCCCCCAGGCTGGTGGGGAAAGGCTACGAGCAGTACTTC
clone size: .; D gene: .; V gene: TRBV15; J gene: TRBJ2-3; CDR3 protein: CATSRERAATDTQYF; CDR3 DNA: TGTGCCACCAGCAGAGAACGAGCGGCCACAGATACGCAGTATTTT